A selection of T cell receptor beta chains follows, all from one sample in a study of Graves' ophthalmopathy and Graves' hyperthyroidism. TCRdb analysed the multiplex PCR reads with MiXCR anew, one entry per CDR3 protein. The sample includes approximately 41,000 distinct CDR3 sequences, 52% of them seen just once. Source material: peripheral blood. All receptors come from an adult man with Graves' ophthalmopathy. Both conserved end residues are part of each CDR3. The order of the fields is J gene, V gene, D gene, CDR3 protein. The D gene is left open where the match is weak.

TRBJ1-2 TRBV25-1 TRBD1 CASSVTGQGGYTF
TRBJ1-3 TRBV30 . CAWSVGSSGNTIYF
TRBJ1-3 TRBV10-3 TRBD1 CAISESRTGRAGNTIYF
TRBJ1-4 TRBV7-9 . CASSRGVGETNEKLFF
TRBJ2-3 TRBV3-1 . CASSQAGSSTDTQYF
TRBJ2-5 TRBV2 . CACSELIQYF
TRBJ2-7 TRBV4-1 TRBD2 CASSQLRRLRGDKVEQYF
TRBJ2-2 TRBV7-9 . CASRPGQANTGELFF
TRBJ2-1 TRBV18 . CASSPGGQRGPEQFF
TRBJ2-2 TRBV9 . CASSVAPSGELFF
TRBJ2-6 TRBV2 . CAGSESGGTGANALTF
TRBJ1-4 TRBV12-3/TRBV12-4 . CASSRTGTDEKLFF
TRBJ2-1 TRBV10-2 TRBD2 CASTGGGASYNEQFF
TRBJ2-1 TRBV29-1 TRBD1 CSLGGQAYNEQFF
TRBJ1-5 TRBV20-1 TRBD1 CSADDRGKDSNQPQHF
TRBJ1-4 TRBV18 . CASSRLGTENEKLFF
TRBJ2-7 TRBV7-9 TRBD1 CASGRRGDSSYEQYF
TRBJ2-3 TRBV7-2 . CASSPQAEDTQYF
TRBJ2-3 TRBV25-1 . CASSETDRTDTQYF
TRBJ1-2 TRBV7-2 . CASSTDTSYGYTF
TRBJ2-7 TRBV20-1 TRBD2 CSARVGLGSYEQYF
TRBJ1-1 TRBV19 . CASNHGYEAFF
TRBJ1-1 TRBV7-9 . CASSKSGGYTEAFF
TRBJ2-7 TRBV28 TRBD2 CASSHGLAGYTNYEQYF
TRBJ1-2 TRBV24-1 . CATSDMTVNYGYTF
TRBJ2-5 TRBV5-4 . CASSRPGVRETQYF
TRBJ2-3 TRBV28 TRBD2 CASRRDLAESTDTQYF
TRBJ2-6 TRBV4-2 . CASSQDRGSGSGANVLTF
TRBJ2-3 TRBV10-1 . CASSVADSTDTQYF
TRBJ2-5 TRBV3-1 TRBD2 CASSPGTSGSVETQYF
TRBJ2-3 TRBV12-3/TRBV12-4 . CASSKTYTQYF
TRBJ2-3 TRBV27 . CASSLRGSTAGDTQYF
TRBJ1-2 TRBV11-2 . CASSPIRDINYGYTF
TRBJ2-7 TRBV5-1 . CASSPGPSYEQYF
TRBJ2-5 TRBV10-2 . CAISPYPLETKYF
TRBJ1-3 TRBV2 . CASIWTAGGGTIYF
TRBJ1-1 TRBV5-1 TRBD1 CASRHGTGNTEAFF
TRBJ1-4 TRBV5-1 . CASSGSEGGEKLFF
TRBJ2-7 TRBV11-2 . CASSLDLGVGEQYF
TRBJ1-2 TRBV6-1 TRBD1 CASSRDRDQGYTF
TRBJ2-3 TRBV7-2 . CASSGPLGTDTQYF
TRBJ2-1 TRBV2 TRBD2 CASRSTSGSNYNEQFF
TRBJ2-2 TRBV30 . CAWRNGWTGELFF
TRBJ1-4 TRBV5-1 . CASSLGGLSNEKLFF
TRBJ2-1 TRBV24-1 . CATMAGDPQSSYNEQFF
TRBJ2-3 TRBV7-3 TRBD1 CASSANRGGTDTQYF
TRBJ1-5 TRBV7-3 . CASSLPPPEVENFYQPRHF
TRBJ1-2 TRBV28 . CASSSGSYGYTF
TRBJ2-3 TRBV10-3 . CAIRGYHGDTRYF
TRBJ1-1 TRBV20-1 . CSAVRSPAEAFF
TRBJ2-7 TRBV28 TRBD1 CASRGTGGFHEQYF
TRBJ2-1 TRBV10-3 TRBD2 CAIRIGLAGREQFF
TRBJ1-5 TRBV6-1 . CASGEGAGRHF
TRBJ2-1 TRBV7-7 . CASSSTGSNEQFF
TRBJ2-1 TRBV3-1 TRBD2 CASSATSGWLEQFF
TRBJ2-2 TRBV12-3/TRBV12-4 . CASRGPRTPTGELFF
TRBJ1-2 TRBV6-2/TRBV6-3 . CASSYSESVYGYTF